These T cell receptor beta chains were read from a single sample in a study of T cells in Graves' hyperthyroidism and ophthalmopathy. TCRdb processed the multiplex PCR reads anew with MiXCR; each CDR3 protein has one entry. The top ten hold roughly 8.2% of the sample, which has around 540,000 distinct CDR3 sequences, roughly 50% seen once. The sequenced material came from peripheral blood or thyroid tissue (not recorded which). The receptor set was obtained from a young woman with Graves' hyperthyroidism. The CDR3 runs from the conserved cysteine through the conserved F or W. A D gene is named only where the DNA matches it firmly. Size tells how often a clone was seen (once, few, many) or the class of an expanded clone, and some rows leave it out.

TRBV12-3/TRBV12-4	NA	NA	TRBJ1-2	TGTGCCAGCAGTTCTCCGACGGGAGGACATCGGGGCTACACCTTC	CASSSPTGGHRGYTF
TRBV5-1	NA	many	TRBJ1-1	TGCGCCAGCAACTTCACGACAGGAAACACTGAAGCTTTCTTT	CASNFTTGNTEAFF
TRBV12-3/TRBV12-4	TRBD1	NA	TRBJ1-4	TGTGCCAGCAAGTCGGAGGGACAGCTTAATGAAAAACTGTTTTTT	CASKSEGQLNEKLFF
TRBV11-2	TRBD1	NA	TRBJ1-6	TGTGCACAGGGGGAAGGGGGTAATTCACCCCTCCACTTT	CAQGEGGNSPLHF
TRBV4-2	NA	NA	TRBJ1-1	TGTGCCAGCAGCCAATCCCCCCGGGGCAATACTGAAGCTTTCTTT	CASSQSPRGNTEAFF
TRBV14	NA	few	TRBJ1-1	TGTGCCAGCAGCCAAGCGATGCCGGTGAGTGCTTTCTTT	CASSQAMPVSAFF
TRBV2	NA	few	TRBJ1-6	TGTGCCAGCAGCTCACCCGAGGGATACAGTAATTCACCCCTCCACTTT	CASSSPEGYSNSPLHF
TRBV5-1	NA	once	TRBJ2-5	TGTGCCAGCAGCTCGACGGGGTCGCCGGGGACCCAGTACTTC	CASSSTGSPGTQYF
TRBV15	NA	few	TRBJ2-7	TGTGCCACCAGCAGAGTTATGGGGAGGTCCTACGAGCAGTACTTC	CATSRVMGRSYEQYF
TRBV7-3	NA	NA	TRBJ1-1	TGTGCCAGCAGCTCCCAGACAGTCGGGAACACTGAAGCTTTCTTT	CASSSQTVGNTEAFF
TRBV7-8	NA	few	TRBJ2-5	TGTGCCAGCAGCTCCTACAGTTTCCCGGGCAAAGGGGCCCAGTACTTC	CASSSYSFPGKGAQYF
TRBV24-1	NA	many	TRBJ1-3	TGTGCCACCAGTGATGGTCAGGGTTCTGGAAACACCATATATTTT	CATSDGQGSGNTIYF
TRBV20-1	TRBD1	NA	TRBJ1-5	TGCAGTGCTAGAGATATGGGACAGAATAGCAATCAGCCCCAGCATTTT	CSARDMGQNSNQPQHF
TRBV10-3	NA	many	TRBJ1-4	TGTGCCATCAGTGAGACCGACGGTGAAAAACTGTTTTTT	CAISETDGEKLFF
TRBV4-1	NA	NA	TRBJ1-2	TGCGCCAGCACCCCGGTAGGCATTAACTATGGCTACACCTTC	CASTPVGINYGYTF
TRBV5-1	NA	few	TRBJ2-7	TGCGCCAGCAGCCAAGATGAAAACGAGCAGTACTTC	CASSQDENEQYF
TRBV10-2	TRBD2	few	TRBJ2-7	TGCGCCAGCAGTGAGTATAACGGGGGGACCTACGAGCAGTACTTC	CASSEYNGGTYEQYF
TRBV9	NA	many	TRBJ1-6	TGTGCCAGCAGCGTCAGGGATTCACCCCTCCACTTT	CASSVRDSPLHF
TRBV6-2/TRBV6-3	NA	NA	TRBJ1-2	TGTGCCACCAAGACAGGAACTAACTATGGCTACACCTTC	CATKTGTNYGYTF
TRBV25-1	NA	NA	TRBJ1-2	TGTGCCAGCTCAGAAGGTGCCGCGAACTATGGCTACACCTTC	CASSEGAANYGYTF
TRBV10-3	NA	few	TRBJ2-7	TGTGCCATCAGTGACCCGTCCCAGGGGCGGTACGAGCAGTACTTC	CAISDPSQGRYEQYF
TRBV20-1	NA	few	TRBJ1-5	TGCAGTGCTAGAGATTCTCGGCGGGCAGGGAGTCAGCCCCAGCATTTT	CSARDSRRAGSQPQHF
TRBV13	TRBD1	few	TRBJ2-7	TGTGCCAGCAGCACAAACAGGGGGCGCGTAATCTACGAGCAGTACTTC	CASSTNRGRVIYEQYF
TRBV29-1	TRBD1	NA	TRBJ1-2	TGCAGCGTTGATGACAGGGGGCGCTTTGAACTCTATGGCTACACCTTC	CSVDDRGRFELYGYTF
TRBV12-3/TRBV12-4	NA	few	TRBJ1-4	TGTGCCAGCAGTCCCGAAATTGGGGAAAAACTGTTTTTT	CASSPEIGEKLFF
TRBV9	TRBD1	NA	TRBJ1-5	TGTGCCAGCAGTTATTTTCAGGGGGGGAATCAGCCCCAGCATTTT	CASSYFQGGNQPQHF
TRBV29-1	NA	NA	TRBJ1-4	TGCAGCGTCTCGGACGGGGGAAAGGAAAAACTGTTTTTT	CSVSDGGKEKLFF
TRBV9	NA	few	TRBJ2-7	TGTGCCAGCAGTCCCGGCCCCTACGAGCAGTACTTC	CASSPGPYEQYF
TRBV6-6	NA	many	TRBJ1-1	TGTGCCAGCAGTTACTCGCAGGGAGCGCGCGACACTGAAGCTTTCTTT	CASSYSQGARDTEAFF
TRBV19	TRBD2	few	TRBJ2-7	TGTGCCAGTAGTATACTTAGCGGGAGTTCCTACGAGCAGTACTTC	CASSILSGSSYEQYF
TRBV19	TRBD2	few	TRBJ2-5	TGTGCCAGTAAAACTAGCGGGGCTTTGGAGGAGACCCAGTACTTC	CASKTSGALEETQYF
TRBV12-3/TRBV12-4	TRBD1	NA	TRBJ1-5	TGTGCCAGCAGTACAAAGGGGACAGGTTACAATCAGCCCCAGCATTTT	CASSTKGTGYNQPQHF
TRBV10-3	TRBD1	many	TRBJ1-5	TGTGCCATCGCAGGACAGGGGGATCAGCCCCAGCATTTT	CAIAGQGDQPQHF
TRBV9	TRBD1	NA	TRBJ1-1	TGTGCCAGCAGCGTAGACTTGACAGGGGACACTGAAGCTTTCTTT	CASSVDLTGDTEAFF
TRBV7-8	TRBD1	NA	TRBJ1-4	TGTGCCAGCAGCTTACGGGACAGTACTAATGAAAAACTGTTTTTT	CASSLRDSTNEKLFF
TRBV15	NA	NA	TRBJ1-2	TGTGCCACCAGCAGCCCCCAGGGGAACTATGGCTACACCTTC	CATSSPQGNYGYTF
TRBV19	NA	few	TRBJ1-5	TGTGCCAGTAGTATTACGGCGACAGCTAATCAGCCCCAGCATTTT	CASSITATANQPQHF
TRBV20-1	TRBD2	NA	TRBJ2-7	TGCAATACATACGGCAGGGAGGGCTACGAGCAGTACTTC	CNTYGREGYEQYF
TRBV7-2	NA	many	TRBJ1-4	TGTGCCAGCAGCTACTTAGGCCCCTTTTCGGAAAAACTGTTTTTT	CASSYLGPFSEKLFF
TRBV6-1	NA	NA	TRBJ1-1	TGTGCCAGCAAAAAAAGCACTGAAGCTTTCTTT	CASKKSTEAFF
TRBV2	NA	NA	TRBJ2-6	TGTGCCAGCAGTGAAGGGGACAACGTCCTGACTTTC	CASSEGDNVLTF
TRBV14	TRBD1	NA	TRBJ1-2	TGTGCCAGCAGCCAAGACGTAGGGGGCTATTATGGCTACACCTTC	CASSQDVGGYYGYTF